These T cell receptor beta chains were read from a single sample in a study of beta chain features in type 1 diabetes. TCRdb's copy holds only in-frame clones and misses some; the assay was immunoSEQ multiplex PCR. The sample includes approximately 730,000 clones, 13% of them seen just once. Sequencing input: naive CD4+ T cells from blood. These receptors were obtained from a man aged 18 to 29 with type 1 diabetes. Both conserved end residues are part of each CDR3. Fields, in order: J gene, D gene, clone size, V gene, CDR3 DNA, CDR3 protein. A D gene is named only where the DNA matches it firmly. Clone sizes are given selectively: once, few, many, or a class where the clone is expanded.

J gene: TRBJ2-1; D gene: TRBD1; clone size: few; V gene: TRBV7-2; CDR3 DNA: TGTGCCAGCAGCCGACGGACAGGGGAGGGGAATGAGCAGTTCTTC; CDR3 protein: CASSRRTGEGNEQFF
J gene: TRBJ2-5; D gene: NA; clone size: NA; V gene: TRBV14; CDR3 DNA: TGTGCCAGCAGCCCGGCGGCGCAGACCCAGTACTTC; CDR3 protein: CASSPAAQTQYF
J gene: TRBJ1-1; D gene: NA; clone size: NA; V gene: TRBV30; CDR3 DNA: TGTGCCTGGAGAGCCGGTCCGGGACACCCGAAAGCTTTCTTT; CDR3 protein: CAWRAGPGHPKAFF
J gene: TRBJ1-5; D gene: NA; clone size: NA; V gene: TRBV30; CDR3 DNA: TGTGCCTGGAGTGGGTTGGACAATCAGCCCCAGCATTTT; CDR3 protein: CAWSGLDNQPQHF
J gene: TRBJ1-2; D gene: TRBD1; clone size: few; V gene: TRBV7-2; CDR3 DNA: TGTGCCAGCAGCTCCAGGGGGCGCGGCTATGGCTACACCTTC; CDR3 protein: CASSSRGRGYGYTF
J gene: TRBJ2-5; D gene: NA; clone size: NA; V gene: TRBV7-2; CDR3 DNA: TGTGCCAGCAGCATAGGACGGATCATCGGGACCCAGTACTTC; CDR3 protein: CASSIGRIIGTQYF
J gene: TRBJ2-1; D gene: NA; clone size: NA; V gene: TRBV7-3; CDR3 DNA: TGTGCCAGCAGCCCCGAGGAGGGGGGTAGGCAGTTCTTC; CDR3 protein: CASSPEEGGRQFF
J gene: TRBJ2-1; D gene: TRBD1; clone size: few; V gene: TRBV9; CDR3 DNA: TGTGCCAGCAGCGTAGAAGGGGGCATTTTCTACAATGAGCAGTTCTTC; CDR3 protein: CASSVEGGIFYNEQFF
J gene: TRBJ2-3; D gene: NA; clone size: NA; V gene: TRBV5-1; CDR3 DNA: TGCGCCAGCAGCTTAACCAGCACTGGAGCAGATACGCAGTATTTT; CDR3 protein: CASSLTSTGADTQYF
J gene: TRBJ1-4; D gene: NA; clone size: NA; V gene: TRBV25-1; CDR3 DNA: TGTGCCAGCAGCACTCACGGGACGTTGAATGAAAAACTGTTTTTT; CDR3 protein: CASSTHGTLNEKLFF
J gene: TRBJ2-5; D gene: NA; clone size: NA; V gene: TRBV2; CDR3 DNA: TGTGCCAGCAGTGAAGGGGCTGTCCTGGAGACCCAGTACTTC; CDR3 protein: CASSEGAVLETQYF
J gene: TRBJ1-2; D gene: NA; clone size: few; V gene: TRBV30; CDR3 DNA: TGTGCCTGGAGTGTACGAGGGACCCAGGGCGGCTACACCTTC; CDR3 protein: CAWSVRGTQGGYTF
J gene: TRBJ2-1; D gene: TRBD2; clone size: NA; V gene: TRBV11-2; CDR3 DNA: TGTGCCAGCAGCTTGAGACTAGCGGGGGGGCACTCCTACAATGAGCAGTTCTTC; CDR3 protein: CASSLRLAGGHSYNEQFF
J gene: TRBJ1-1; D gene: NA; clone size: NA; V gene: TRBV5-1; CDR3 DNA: TGCGCCAGCAGCTTGGCCGGGACTGTGAACACTGAAGCTTTCTTT; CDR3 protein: CASSLAGTVNTEAFF
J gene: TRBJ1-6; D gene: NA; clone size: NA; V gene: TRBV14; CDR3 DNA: TGTGCCAGCAGCCAAGGAAATTCACCCCTCCACTTT; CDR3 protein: CASSQGNSPLHF
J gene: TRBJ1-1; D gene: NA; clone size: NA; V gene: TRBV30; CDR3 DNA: TGTGCCTGGAGCGGGGTTTACACTGAAGCTTTCTTT; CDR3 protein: CAWSGVYTEAFF